What follows are 15 T cell receptor beta chains derived from one specimen sequenced in a study of human T cells and chemical hapten exposure. Specified time point: pre-sensitization, week 0. Treatment: therapeutic diphenylcyclopropenone sensitization with weekly scalp DPC. MiXCR, run by TCRdb on the RACE reads, gives a single entry per CDR3 protein. The sample includes 150,000 to 200,000 distinct CDR3 sequences, around 30% seen only once; the top ten take roughly 3%. Sequencing was performed on whole blood, taken in connection with sensitization to the hapten diphenylcyclopropenone (DPC). These receptors were taken from a woman in her thirties with alopecia areata. Some clones in this sample may be carry-over from other donors' samples.

J is TRBJ2-1 and V is TRBV12-5; no clear D gene. Trimming left V 6 bases short and J 9 bases short, with 9 bases between. The CDR3 length is 11 residues. The germline CDR1 and CDR2 sequences are LGHNT and FRNRAP. The CDR3 is CASGGSGEQFF. The CDR3 DNA reads as TGTGCTAGTGGCGGTTCAGGTGAGCAGTTCTTC.

This clonotype has more than one count but fewer than ten. This CDR3 reads CAARGDGRTYEQYF. The CDR3 DNA reads TGTGCCGCCAGAGGGGACGGAAGGACTTACGAGCAGTACTTC. The chain carries TRBV10-3 and TRBJ2-7; D tentatively fits TRBD1 or TRBD2 (5 bases each). Trimming pared 11 bases from V and 4 bases from J, leaving 21 bases between. Looked up from germline, CDR1 is ENHRY and CDR2 is SYGVKD. The CDR3 length is 14 residues.

The chain couples TRBV11-2 to TRBJ2-7, with D possibly matching TRBD1 (5 bases). With 1 base removed from V and 4 bases from J, the gap between germline ends came to 11 bases. Germline V gives CDR1 SGHAT, CDR2 FQNNGV. This CDR3 has 14 amino acids. The CDR3 nucleotides read TGTGCCAGCAGCTTAGGGACAAATAGGTACGAGCAGTACTTC. As protein: CASSLGTNRYEQYF.

The chain carries TRBV29-1 and TRBJ1-4; 9 bases line up with TRBD1. Germline CDR1 SQVTM, CDR2 ANQGSEA. This CDR3 is built from 14 residues. Trimming cost V 5 bases and J 7 bases; bases outside gene matches: 8. CDR3 DNA: TGCAGCGTTAATCCGGGACAGGGAGGTGAAAAACTGTTTTTT. This gives the protein CSVNPGQGGEKLFF.

The table lists this clonotype with a few counts. The chain uses TRBV7-2 and TRBJ1-6; TRBD1 is a possible D gene (5 bases). The V end lost 5 bases, the J end lost 10 bases, and 12 bases lay between the germline ends. The CDR3 contains 13 residues. Germline CDR1 reads SGHTA; CDR2 reads FQGNSA. The CDR3 DNA is TGTGCCAGCAGCGAAGACAGTCGGTCACCCCTCCACTTT. Translating gives CASSEDSRSPLHF.

The CDR3 loop is CSARQNSGLQETQYF. The CDR3 nucleotides read TGCAGTGCTAGACAGAATTCGGGGCTCCAAGAGACCCAGTACTTC. J is TRBJ2-5 and V is TRBV20-1; D possibly matches TRBD1 or TRBD2 (5 bases each). Germline V gene sequence: CDR1 DFQATT, CDR2 SNEGSKA (reference sequence). The CDR3 covers 15 residues. V lost 2 bases, J lost 1 base, and 14 bases lay in between.

The V and J genes are TRBV27 and TRBJ2-7; D gene unclear. The CDR3 length is 12 residues. Trimming pared 3 bases from V and 4 bases from J, leaving 7 bases between. Germline assignment: CDR1 MNHEY and CDR2 SMNVEV (reference sequence). Here the CDR3 reads CASSFAKYEQYF. DNA of the CDR3: TGTGCCAGCAGTTTCGCGAAATACGAGCAGTACTTC.

This clonotype has just a few counts. The chain carries TRBV29-1 and TRBJ1-5; TRBD1 matches 11 bases. V shed 6 bases and J 6 bases; nucleotides not matched to a gene: 7. Per germline, CDR1 SQVTM and CDR2 ANQGSEA. This CDR3 is 14 amino acids long. CDR3 nucleotide sequence: TGCAGCGTGCGGGACAGGGGGTTTGGTCAGCCCCAGCATTTT. This sequence encodes CSVRDRGFGQPQHF.

In this sample, this clonotype turned up a few times. CDR3 protein: CSVLGQGNTGELFF. The CDR3 DNA reads as TGCAGCGTCCTGGGACAGGGAAATACCGGGGAGCTGTTTTTT. V and J are TRBV29-1 and TRBJ2-2; 9 bases map to TRBD1. With V trimmed by 6 bases and J by 5 bases, 7 bases remained unmatched. The CDR3 totals 14 residues. The germline gives CDR1 SQVTM, CDR2 ANQGSEA.

The rearrangement joins TRBV10-3 to TRBJ2-5, with 8 bases that match TRBD1. The J segment lost 5 bases and the V segment lost 2 bases, leaving 10 bases of the junction unmatched. Germline loops: CDR1 ENHRY, CDR2 SYGVKD. The CDR3 length is 16 residues. The CDR3 region is CAISERQGLTRETQYF. The CDR3 DNA is TGTGCCATCAGTGAGAGACAGGGGCTCACTCGGGAGACCCAGTACTTC.

This sequence joins TRBV2 and TRBJ2-2; D is possibly TRBD2 (7 bases). The germline V and J ends were trimmed by 7 bases and 4 bases, with 13 bases remaining between them. CDR1 and CDR2 (germline): SNHLY, FYNNEI. The CDR3 is made up of 14 amino acids. In DNA form, the CDR3 reads TGTGCCAGCAACCACAGGGAGGGCACCGGGGAGCTGTTTTTT. Its protein product is CASNHREGTGELFF.

This clonotype was seen a few times. The chain is built from TRBV20-1 and TRBJ2-3; 9 positions match TRBD2. Germline V gives CDR1 DFQATT, CDR2 SNEGSKA (reference sequence). CDR3 length: 12 amino acids. V was pared by 3 bases and J by 9 bases, with 4 bases of the junction left unmatched. CDR3 loop: CSASGTSRTQYF. CDR3 in DNA: TGCAGTGCTAGCGGGACTAGCAGAACGCAGTATTTT.

This clonotype has a handful of counts. The J gene is TRBJ1-2, the V gene TRBV29-1, with D unclear. The CDR3 consists of 11 residues. The V end was cut by 4 bases, the J end by 4 bases, with 7 bases between. Germline values: CDR1 SQVTM, CDR2 ANQGSEA. The CDR3 nucleotides read TGCAGCGTTGGACATCTCTATGGCTACACCTTC. It specifies CSVGHLYGYTF. Full variable domain (rest looked up from reference TRBV29-1 and TRBJ1-2): SAVISQKPSRDICQRGTSLTIQCQVDSQVTMMFWYRQQPGQSLTLIATANQGSEATYESGFVIDKFPISRPNLTFSTLTVSNMSPEDSSIYLCSVGHLYGYTFGSGTRLTVV.

The chain carries TRBV7-2 and TRBJ2-3, with D possibly matching TRBD2 (6 bases). Germline V lookup: CDR1 SGHTA, CDR2 FQGNSA. CDR3 length: 15 residues. Trimming pared 1 base from V and 5 bases from J, leaving 13 bases between. The CDR3 reads CASSLGGEIQDTQYF. The CDR3 coding sequence is TGTGCCAGCAGCTTAGGGGGGGAGATTCAAGATACGCAGTATTTT.

The chain uses TRBV9 and TRBJ1-4; D ambiguous. This CDR3 is 13 amino acids long. Germline V CDR1 and CDR2: SGDLS, YYNGEE. V dropped 2 bases and J dropped 4 bases, with 6 bases sitting between them. CDR3 DNA sequence: TGTGCCAGCAGCGTCGAACTTAATGAAAAACTGTTTTTT. It is translated as CASSVELNEKLFF. The variable domain in full, with the rest retrieved from reference TRBV9 and TRBJ1-4, is DSGVTQTPKHLITATGQRVTLRCSPRSGDLSVYWYQQSLDQGLQFLIQYYNGEERAKGNILERFSAQQFPDLHSELNLSSLELGDSALYFCASSVELNEKLFFGSGTQLSVL.